Described below is a single T cell receptor (beta chain) sequence and its context. The sample originates from a study of blood T cell repertoires in COVID-19. As for the study in general: Spain, Italy and the United States supplied samples that represented acute and convalescent COVID-19. Sample material is recorded as cDNA or gDNA derived from T cells, B-cell-depleted T cells, or PBMCs.

How the authors handled the data: From reference gene primer amplification, estimates of nucleated cell counts were derived. The table came from immunoSEQ multiplex PCR; TCRdb's copy has only in-frame clones and leaves some out. D and trimming come from the DNA, and the V and J calls and clone size come from that table. The table has about 130,000 clones, approximately 88% seen once. This clonotype originated in a woman in her thirties who had recovered from COVID-19. The material sequenced was peripheral blood.

This chain's CDR3 is CASSHKGTGVTDTQYF. The CDR3 bases are TGTGCCAGCAGCCATAAAGGGACAGGGGTCACAGATACGCAGTATTTT. The chain joins TRBV5-5 to TRBJ2-3; TRBD1 matches 10 bases. The germline V gene encodes CDR1 SGHKS and CDR2 YYEKEE (reference sequence). The V and J ends lost 4 bases and 2 bases, in that order; junction bases with no gene match: 7. This CDR3 region has 16 residues. Filled out from reference TRBV5-5 and TRBJ2-3, the complete variable domain reads DAGVTQSPTHLIKTRGQQVTLRCSPISGHKSVSWYQQVLGQGPQFIFQYYEKEERGRGNFPDRFSARQFPNYSSELNVNALLLGDSALYLCASSHKGTGVTDTQYFGPGTRLTVL.